This T cell receptor (beta chain) was identified during a study of blood T cell repertoires in COVID-19. The assay was immunoSEQ multiplex PCR, and TCRdb's table has in-frame clones only and misses some. Of a few hundred thousand clones detected, around 87% appear once; the ten largest clones hold 1%. Germline values: CDR1 LGHNT, CDR2 FRNRAP. With 6 bases clipped from V and 0 bases from J, the junction kept 13 bases outside the gene matches. The CDR3 contains 17 residues. The sequenced material came from peripheral blood. The V gene is TRBV12-5, the J gene TRBJ1-2; TRBD1 aligns across 7 bases. The sequence derives from a man aged 45-60 years with active or convalescent COVID-19. CDR3 sequence reads: CASGREGAGGANYGYTF. The CDR3 DNA is TGTGCTAGTGGCCGCGAGGGGGCAGGAGGAGCTAACTATGGCTACACCTTC.